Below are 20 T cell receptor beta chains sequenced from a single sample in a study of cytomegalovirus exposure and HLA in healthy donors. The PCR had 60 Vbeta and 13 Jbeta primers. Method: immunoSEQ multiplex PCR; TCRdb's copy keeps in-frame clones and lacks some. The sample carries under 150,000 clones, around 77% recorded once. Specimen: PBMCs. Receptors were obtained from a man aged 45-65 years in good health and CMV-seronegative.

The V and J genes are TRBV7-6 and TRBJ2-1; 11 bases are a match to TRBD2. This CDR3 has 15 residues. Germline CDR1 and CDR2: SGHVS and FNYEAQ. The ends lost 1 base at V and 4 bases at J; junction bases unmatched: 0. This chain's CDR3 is CASSLGTSGYNEQFF. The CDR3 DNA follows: TGTGCCAGCAGCTTAGGGACTAGCGGGTACAATGAGCAGTTCTTC.

The CDR3 DNA reads TGTGCCAGTAGTATAAGGGACAATTCCAATGAGCAGTTCTTC. It yields the protein CASSIRDNSNEQFF. The rearrangement joins TRBV19 to TRBJ2-1; D possibly corresponds to TRBD1 (6 bases). V was shortened by 2 bases and J by 6 bases, with 11 bases between the two germline ends. The V gene's germline CDR1 is LNHDA and CDR2 SQIVND (reference sequence). This CDR3 is 14 amino acids long.

Here the CDR3 reads CASSLAVSGTGPAEQYF. The CDR3, as DNA: TGCGCCAGCAGCTTGGCCGTCTCGGGAACAGGGCCGGCCGAGCAGTACTTC. The V and J genes are TRBV5-1 and TRBJ2-7; D may be TRBD1 (6 bases). V lost 0 bases, J lost 6 bases, and 22 bases lay in between. This CDR3 comprises 17 residues. Germline assignment: CDR1 SGHRS and CDR2 YFSETQ.

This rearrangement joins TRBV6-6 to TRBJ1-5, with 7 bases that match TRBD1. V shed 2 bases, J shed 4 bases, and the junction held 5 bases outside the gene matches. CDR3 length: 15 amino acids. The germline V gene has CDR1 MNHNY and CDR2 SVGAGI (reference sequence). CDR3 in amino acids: CASSYGGTVNQPQHF. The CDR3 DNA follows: TGTGCCAGCAGTTACGGGGGGACAGTAAATCAGCCCCAGCATTTT.

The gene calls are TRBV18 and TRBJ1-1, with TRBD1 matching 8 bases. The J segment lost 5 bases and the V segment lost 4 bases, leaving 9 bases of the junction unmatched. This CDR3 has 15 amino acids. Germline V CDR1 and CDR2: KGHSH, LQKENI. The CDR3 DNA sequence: TGTGCCAGCTCACTTCAGGGGGCGATGGATACTGAAGCTTTCTTT. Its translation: CASSLQGAMDTEAFF.

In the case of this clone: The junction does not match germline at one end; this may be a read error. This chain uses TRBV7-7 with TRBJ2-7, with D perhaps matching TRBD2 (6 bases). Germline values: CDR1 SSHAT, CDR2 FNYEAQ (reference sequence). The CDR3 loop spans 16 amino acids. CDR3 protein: CASSLDRESIPYEQYF. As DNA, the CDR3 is TGTGCTAGCAGCTTGGACCGGGAGTCCATACCCTACGAGCAGTACTTC. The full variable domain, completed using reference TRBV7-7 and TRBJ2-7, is GAGVSQSPRYKVTKRGQDVTLRCDPISSHATLYWYQQALGQGPEFLTYFNYEAQPDKSGLPSDRFSAERPEGSISTLTIQRTEQRDSAMYRCASSLDRESIPYEQYFGPGTRLTVT.

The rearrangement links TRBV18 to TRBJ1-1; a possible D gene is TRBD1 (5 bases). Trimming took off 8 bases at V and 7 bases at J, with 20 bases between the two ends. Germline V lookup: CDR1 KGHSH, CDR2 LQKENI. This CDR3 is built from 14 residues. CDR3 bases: TGTGCCAGCACTTTGGACAAGAACACCGGTGAAGCTTTCTTT. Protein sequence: CASTLDKNTGEAFF.

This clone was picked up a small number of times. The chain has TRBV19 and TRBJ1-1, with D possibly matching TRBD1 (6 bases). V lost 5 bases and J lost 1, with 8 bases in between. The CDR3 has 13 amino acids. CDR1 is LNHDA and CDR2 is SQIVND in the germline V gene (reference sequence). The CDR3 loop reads CASSAQGNTEAFF. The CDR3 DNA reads TGTGCCAGTAGTGCACAGGGGAACACTGAAGCTTTCTTT. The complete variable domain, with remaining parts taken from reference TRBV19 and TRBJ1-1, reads DGGITQSPKYLFRKEGQNVTLSCEQNLNHDAMYWYRQDPGQGLRLIYYSQIVNDFQKGDIAEGYSVSREKKESFPLTVTSAQKNPTAFYLCASSAQGNTEAFFGQGTRLTVV.

CDR3 sequence reads: CASSKGVQGVSGYTF. In DNA form, the CDR3 reads TGTGCCAGCAGCAAGGGGGTACAGGGGGTTAGTGGCTACACCTTC. V and J are TRBV28 and TRBJ1-2; 8 bases fit TRBD1. Germline values: CDR1 MDHEN, CDR2 SYDVKM. The CDR3 consists of 15 residues. V lost 6 bases to trimming and J lost 7 bases; unmatched junction nucleotides: 13.

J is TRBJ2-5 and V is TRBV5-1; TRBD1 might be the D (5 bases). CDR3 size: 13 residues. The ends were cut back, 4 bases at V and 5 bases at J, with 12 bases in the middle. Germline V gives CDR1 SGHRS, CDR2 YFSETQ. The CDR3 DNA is TGCGCCAGCAGCATGGAATGGGGCGAGACCCAGTACTTC. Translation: CASSMEWGETQYF.

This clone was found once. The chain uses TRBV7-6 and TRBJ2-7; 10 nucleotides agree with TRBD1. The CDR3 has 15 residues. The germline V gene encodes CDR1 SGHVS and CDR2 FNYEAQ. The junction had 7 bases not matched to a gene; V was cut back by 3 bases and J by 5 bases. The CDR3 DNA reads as TGTGCCAGCAGCTTCGGGGACAGGGGTCCCCACGAGCAGTACTTC. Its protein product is CASSFGDRGPHEQYF.

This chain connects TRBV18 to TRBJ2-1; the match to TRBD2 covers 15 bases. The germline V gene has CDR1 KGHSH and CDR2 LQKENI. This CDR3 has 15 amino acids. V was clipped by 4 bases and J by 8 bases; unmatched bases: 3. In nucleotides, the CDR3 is TGTGCCAGCTCACGGACTAGCGGGAGGGTCGATGAGCAGTTCTTC. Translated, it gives CASSRTSGRVDEQFF. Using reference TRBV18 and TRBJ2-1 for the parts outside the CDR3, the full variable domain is NAGVMQNPRHLVRRRGQEARLRCSPMKGHSHVYWYRQLPEEGLKFMVYLQKENIIDESGMPKERFSAEFPKEGPSILRIQQVVRGDSAAYFCASSRTSGRVDEQFFGPGTRLTVL.

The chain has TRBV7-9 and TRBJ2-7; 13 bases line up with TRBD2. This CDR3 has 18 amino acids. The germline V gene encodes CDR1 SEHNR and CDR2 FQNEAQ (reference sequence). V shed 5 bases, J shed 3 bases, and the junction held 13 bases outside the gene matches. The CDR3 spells CASSPLLGTSGTYYEQYF. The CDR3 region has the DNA TGTGCCAGCAGCCCACTGCTGGGGACTAGCGGGACTTACTACGAGCAGTACTTC.

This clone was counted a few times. Here the CDR3 DNA reads TGTGCCAGCAGTGCCCCGGCGGGGGCGACCCAGTACTTC. Translated, it gives CASSAPAGATQYF. The rearrangement links TRBV27 to TRBJ2-5; D possibly corresponds to TRBD2 (7 bases). Trimming removed 5 bases at V and 7 bases at J, with 14 bases between. The CDR3 is 13 amino acids. CDR1 MNHEY and CDR2 SMNVEV come from the germline V gene (reference sequence).

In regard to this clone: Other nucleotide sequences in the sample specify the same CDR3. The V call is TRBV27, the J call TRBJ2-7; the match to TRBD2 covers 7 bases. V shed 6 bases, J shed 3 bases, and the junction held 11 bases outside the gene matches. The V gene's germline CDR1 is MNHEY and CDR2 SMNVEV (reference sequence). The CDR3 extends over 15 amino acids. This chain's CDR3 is CASSFLAEGIYEQYF. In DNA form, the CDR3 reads TGTGCCAGCAGCTTCCTAGCGGAGGGGATCTACGAGCAGTACTTC.

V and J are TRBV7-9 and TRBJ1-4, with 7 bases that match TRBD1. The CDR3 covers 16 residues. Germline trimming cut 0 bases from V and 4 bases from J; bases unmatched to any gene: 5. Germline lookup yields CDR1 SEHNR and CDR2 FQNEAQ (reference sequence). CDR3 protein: CASSLAQGENNEKLFF. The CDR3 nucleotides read TGTGCCAGCAGCTTAGCCCAGGGGGAGAATAATGAAAAACTGTTTTTT.

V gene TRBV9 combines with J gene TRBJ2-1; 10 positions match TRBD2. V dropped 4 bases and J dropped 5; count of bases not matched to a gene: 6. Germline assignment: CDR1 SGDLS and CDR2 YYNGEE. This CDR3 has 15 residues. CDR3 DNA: TGTGCCAGCAGCCCCCCGGGACTAGCGAACAATGAGCAGTTCTTC. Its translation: CASSPPGLANNEQFF.

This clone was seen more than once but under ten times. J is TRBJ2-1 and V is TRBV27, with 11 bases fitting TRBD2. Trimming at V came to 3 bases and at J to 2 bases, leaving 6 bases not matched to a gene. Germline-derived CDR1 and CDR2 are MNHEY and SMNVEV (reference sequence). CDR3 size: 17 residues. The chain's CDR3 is CASSFRPGLAAYNEQFF. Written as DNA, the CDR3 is TGTGCCAGCAGTTTCAGGCCGGGACTAGCGGCCTACAATGAGCAGTTCTTC.

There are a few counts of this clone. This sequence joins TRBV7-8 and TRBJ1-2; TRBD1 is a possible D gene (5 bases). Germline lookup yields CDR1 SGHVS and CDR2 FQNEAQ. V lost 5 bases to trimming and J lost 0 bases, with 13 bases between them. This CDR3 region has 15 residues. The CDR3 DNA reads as TGTGCCAGCAGCGACCGACAGTTACCTAACTATGGCTACACCTTC. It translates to CASSDRQLPNYGYTF.

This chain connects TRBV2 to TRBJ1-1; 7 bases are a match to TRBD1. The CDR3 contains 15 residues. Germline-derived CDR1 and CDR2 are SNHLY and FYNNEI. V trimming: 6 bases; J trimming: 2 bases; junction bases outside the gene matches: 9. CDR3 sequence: CASREMGQSNTEAFF. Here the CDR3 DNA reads TGTGCCAGCAGGGAAATGGGACAGTCCAACACTGAAGCTTTCTTT.